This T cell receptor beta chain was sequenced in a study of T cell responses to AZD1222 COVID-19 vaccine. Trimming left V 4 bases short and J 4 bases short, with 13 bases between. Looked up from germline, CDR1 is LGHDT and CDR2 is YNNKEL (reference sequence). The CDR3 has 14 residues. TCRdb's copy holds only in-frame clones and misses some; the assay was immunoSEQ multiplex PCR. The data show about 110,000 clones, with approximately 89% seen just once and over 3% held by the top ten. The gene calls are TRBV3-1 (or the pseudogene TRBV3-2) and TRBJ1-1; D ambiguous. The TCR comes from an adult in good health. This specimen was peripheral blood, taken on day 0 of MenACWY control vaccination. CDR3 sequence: CASSPYSGGTEAFF. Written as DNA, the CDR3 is TGTGCCAGCAGCCCTTACTCGGGTGGCACTGAAGCTTTCTTT.